Following are 28 T cell receptor beta chains from one sample sequenced in a study of T cells in localized non-small cell lung cancer. Sequenced by immunoSEQ multiplex PCR; TCRdb stores in-frame clones only, minus some. The table has about 4,400 clones, under 25% seen once; the top ten hold less than 5.5%. The sequencing here drew on lung tumor tissue, taken before any cancer treatment. These TCRs come from a female donor over 55 with stage I lung adenocarcinoma.

The chain combines TRBV6-8 with TRBJ1-1; D is possibly TRBD1 (5 bases). Germline V gene lookup returns CDR1 MNHGY and CDR2 SAAAGT. The ends were cut back, 2 bases at V and 1 base at J, with 8 bases in the middle. The CDR3 loop spans 14 amino acids. As DNA, the CDR3 is TGTGCCAGCAGTTACGATGGGGCGAACACTGAAGCTTTCTTT. Translating gives CASSYDGANTEAFF.

The sample holds a few counts of this clone. This CDR3 is CAWSPKMNTEAFF. The DNA of the CDR3 is TGTGCCTGGAGTCCCAAAATGAACACTGAAGCTTTCTTT. The gene calls are TRBV30 and TRBJ1-1; D remains unclear. Trimming pared 2 bases from V and 0 bases from J, leaving 7 bases between. The germline V gene has CDR1 GTSNPN and CDR2 SVGIG (reference sequence). The CDR3 sequence is 13 residues long.

This clone has a handful of counts. The CDR3 DNA follows: TGTGCCTGGAGTGTAAAGGGGGGCTCACCCCTCCACTTT. Protein product: CAWSVKGGSPLHF. J is TRBJ1-6 and V is TRBV30; D is perhaps TRBD1 (6 bases). There are 13 residues in the CDR3. The ends were cut back, 0 bases at V and 10 bases at J, with 10 bases in the middle. The germline V gene encodes CDR1 GTSNPN and CDR2 SVGIG (reference sequence).

This clone was seen more than once but under ten times. The J gene is TRBJ2-3, the V gene TRBV4-1, with D perhaps assigned TRBD1 or TRBD2 (5 bases each). The length of the CDR3 is 19 residues. The germline CDR1 and CDR2 sequences are MGHRA and YSYEKL. Trimming took off 2 bases at V and 1 base at J, with 22 bases between the two ends. CDR3 loop: CASSQRGSSGQMGTDTQYF. The DNA of the CDR3 is TGCGCCAGCAGCCAAAGGGGTAGCTCGGGGCAAATGGGCACAGATACGCAGTATTTT.

The chain recombines TRBV19 with TRBJ1-2; D remains ambiguous. The CDR3 loop spans 15 amino acids. Trimming pared 7 bases from V and 4 bases from J, leaving 19 bases between. The V gene's germline CDR1 is LNHDA and CDR2 SQIVND (reference sequence). Here the CDR3 reads CASTSDPTLPYGYTF. The CDR3, as DNA: TGTGCCAGTACCTCCGACCCCACTCTCCCCTATGGCTACACCTTC.

V and J are TRBV9 and TRBJ1-2, with 9 bases identical to TRBD1. The J segment lost 7 bases and the V segment lost 5 bases, leaving 6 bases of the junction unmatched. Germline V gene lookup returns CDR1 SGDLS and CDR2 YYNGEE. The CDR3 loop spans 13 amino acids. The CDR3 DNA sequence: TGTGCCAGCAGAGGGGACAGGGACACTGGCTACACCTTC. Encoded protein: CASRGDRDTGYTF.

The rearrangement uses TRBV9 and TRBJ2-1; D may be TRBD1 or TRBD2 (5 bases each). The CDR3 runs to 15 residues. Germline V lookup: CDR1 SGDLS, CDR2 YYNGEE. V gave up 5 bases and J gave up 2 bases, with 14 bases separating them. In DNA, the CDR3 is TGTGCCAGCAGAGAGCTAGAGGGGCCCTACAATGAGCAGTTCTTC. It codes for CASRELEGPYNEQFF.

This clone was seen a few times. This chain uses TRBV2 with TRBJ2-7; possibly TRBD1 for D (6 bases). Germline CDR1 SNHLY, CDR2 FYNNEI. V shed 8 bases and J shed 0 bases, with 11 bases lying between them. The CDR3 length is 13 residues. CDR3 nucleotide sequence: TGTGCCAGCGTTCGGGACAACTCCTACGAGCAGTACTTC. It translates to CASVRDNSYEQYF.

This clone was observed a handful of times. V is TRBV23-1 and J is TRBJ1-1; D ambiguous. TRBV23-1 is an ORF, with its function uncertain. The CDR3 spans 13 residues. V was shortened by 5 bases and J by 4 bases, with 11 bases between the two germline ends. Here the CDR3 DNA reads TGCGCCAGCAGTAAGGAATTAGGCACTGAAGCTTTCTTT. Its translation is CASSKELGTEAFF.

The rearrangement links TRBV19 to TRBJ2-5, with 7 bases fitting TRBD2. With 5 bases clipped from V and 5 bases from J, the junction kept 20 bases outside the gene matches. CDR3 length: 18 residues. Germline lookup yields CDR1 LNHDA and CDR2 SQIVND (reference sequence). CDR3 sequence reads: CASSGILGGAGVSETQYF. In DNA form, the CDR3 reads TGTGCCAGTAGTGGCATCTTGGGAGGGGCGGGAGTATCGGAGACCCAGTACTTC.

This clone was counted a few times. The rearrangement links TRBV11-3 to TRBJ2-1, with 10 nucleotides matching TRBD2. The V segment lost 1 base and the J segment 6 bases; nucleotides outside the gene matches: 12. CDR1 is SGHNT, CDR2 YENEEA, per germline. This CDR3 spans 18 amino acids. The CDR3 region is CASSLVRLAGAFSNEQFF. Here the CDR3 DNA reads TGTGCCAGCAGCTTAGTACGGCTAGCGGGGGCTTTTAGCAATGAGCAGTTCTTC.

This chain connects TRBV11-3 to TRBJ1-1; D uncertain. This CDR3 has 16 amino acids. With 3 bases removed from V and 0 bases from J, the gap between germline ends came to 14 bases. The V gene's germline CDR1 is SGHNT and CDR2 YENEEA. The CDR3 loop reads CASSLRRQAMNTEAFF. The CDR3 coding sequence is TGTGCCAGCAGCTTGCGGAGGCAGGCGATGAACACTGAAGCTTTCTTT.

Only a few counts were recorded for this clone. J is TRBJ1-1 and V is TRBV28; TRBD1 aligns across 9 bases. The CDR3 has 13 residues. Germline loops: CDR1 MDHEN, CDR2 SYDVKM. V dropped 6 bases and J dropped 5; count of bases not matched to a gene: 4. The CDR3 DNA reads as TGTGCCAGCAGGAGAGACAGGGGGACTGAAGCTTTCTTT. Encoded protein: CASRRDRGTEAFF.

Here the CDR3 reads CASRSTTGSTNEQFF. DNA for the CDR3: TGCGCCAGCAGAAGTACGACAGGATCTACCAATGAGCAGTTCTTC. J is TRBJ2-1 and V is TRBV5-1; D is perhaps TRBD1 (6 bases). Germline lookup yields CDR1 SGHRS and CDR2 YFSETQ. Trimming cost V 5 bases and J 6 bases, with 18 bases left between them. CDR3 size: 15 residues.

The chain uses TRBV9 and TRBJ2-1, with 7 positions matching TRBD1. The CDR3 consists of 16 residues. Looked up from germline, CDR1 is SGDLS and CDR2 is YYNGEE. V shed 5 bases and J 1 base; nucleotides not matched to a gene: 9. The CDR3 reads CASRGDRGNSYNEQFF. CDR3 bases: TGTGCCAGCAGGGGGGACAGAGGCAATTCCTACAATGAGCAGTTCTTC. Filled out from reference TRBV9 and TRBJ2-1, the complete variable domain reads DSGVTQTPKHLITATGQRVTLRCSPRSGDLSVYWYQQSLDQGLQFLIQYYNGEERAKGNILERFSAQQFPDLHSELNLSSLELGDSALYFCASRGDRGNSYNEQFFGPGTRLTVL.

This clone counts as medium-sized. The chain recombines TRBV9 with TRBJ2-1; no firm D call. Trimming cost V 5 bases and J 6 bases, with 12 bases left between them. Germline V lookup: CDR1 SGDLS, CDR2 YYNGEE. The CDR3 is 13 residues long. CDR3 nucleotide sequence: TGTGCCAGCAGTCCCGACGTCGTCAATGAGCAGTTCTTC. This codes for CASSPDVVNEQFF.

This clone occurred a few times. The rearrangement joins TRBV7-8 to TRBJ1-6; D gene ambiguous. CDR1 and CDR2 (germline): SGHVS, FQNEAQ. The CDR3 contains 13 residues. Trimming took off 5 bases at V and 7 bases at J, with 9 bases between the two ends. Written as DNA, the CDR3 is TGTGCCAGCAGCCTGCAGCGGAATTCACCCCTCCACTTT. This sequence encodes CASSLQRNSPLHF.

The V call is TRBV11-3, the J call TRBJ2-1, with 11 nucleotides matching TRBD2. V dropped 2 bases and J dropped 5; count of bases not matched to a gene: 8. The CDR3 is 17 amino acids. Germline V lookup: CDR1 SGHNT, CDR2 YENEEA. The CDR3 region is CASSLSRLAGNHNEQFF. The CDR3 DNA reads as TGTGCCAGCAGCTTAAGCCGACTAGCGGGAAATCACAATGAGCAGTTCTTC.

In this sample, this clone turned up a few times. The genes are TRBV9 and TRBJ1-1; possibly TRBD1 for D (6 bases). The V and J ends lost 5 bases and 4 bases respectively, with 12 bases between them. This CDR3 has 13 amino acids. CDR1 is SGDLS and CDR2 is YYNGEE in the germline V gene. The CDR3 bases are TGTGCCAGCAGTATAGGGGGTCTCACTGAAGCTTTCTTT. Protein: CASSIGGLTEAFF.

This chain links TRBV19 with TRBJ1-4; D is unresolved. The CDR3 is made up of 14 amino acids. The V end lost 4 bases, the J end lost 8 bases, and 14 bases lay between the germline ends. Germline loops: CDR1 LNHDA, CDR2 SQIVND (reference sequence). Here the CDR3 DNA reads TGTGCCAGTAGTACTCGAGGACGGTCCGAAAAACTGTTTTTT. This codes for CASSTRGRSEKLFF.

The genes are TRBV11-3 and TRBJ2-2; D possibly corresponds to TRBD2 (5 bases). V lost 4 bases to trimming and J lost 5 bases, with 14 bases between them. Germline-derived CDR1 and CDR2 are SGHNT and YENEEA. CDR3 length: 15 amino acids. CDR3 sequence reads: CASSSDSPGTGELFF. The CDR3 nucleotides are TGTGCCAGCAGCTCGGACTCCCCTGGGACCGGGGAGCTGTTTTTT.

This clone came up many times. DNA of the CDR3: TGCGCCAGCATTAGGACAGGCGGGGAGACCCAGTACTTC. Translated: CASIRTGGETQYF. The chain has TRBV23-1 and TRBJ2-5; the match to TRBD1 covers 7 bases. TRBV23-1 counts as an open reading frame of uncertain function. The V segment lost 7 bases and the J segment 5 bases; nucleotides outside the gene matches: 7. The CDR3 spans 13 residues.

This clone was seen only a few times. The rearrangement links TRBV7-2 to TRBJ1-4; D not resolved. CDR1 is SGHTA, CDR2 FQGNSA, per germline. Deletions cut 2 bases from V and 8 bases from J, with 9 bases between. The CDR3 loop spans 13 amino acids. Here the CDR3 DNA reads TGTGCCAGCAGCTTACAAGGGATGGAAAAACTGTTTTTT. Protein sequence: CASSLQGMEKLFF. The full variable domain, with the rest looked up from reference TRBV7-2 and TRBJ1-4, is GAGVSQSPSNKVTEKGKDVELRCDPISGHTALYWYRQSLGQGLEFLIYFQGNSAPDKSGLPSDRFSAERTGGSVSTLTIQRTQQEDSAVYLCASSLQGMEKLFFGSGTQLSVL.

By proportion, this clone is medium-sized. The gene calls are TRBV11-3 and TRBJ1-2; no reliable D call. V lost 5 bases, J lost 7 bases, and 23 bases lay in between. The germline CDR1 and CDR2 sequences are SGHNT and YENEEA. This CDR3 region has 16 residues. CDR3 protein: CASSLNPDGALGGYTF. The CDR3 DNA sequence: TGTGCCAGCAGCCTTAACCCGGACGGTGCGCTTGGTGGCTACACCTTC. Filled out from reference TRBV11-3 and TRBJ1-2, the complete variable domain reads EAGVVQSPRYKIIEKKQPVAFWCNPISGHNTLYWYLQNLGQGPELLIRYENEEAVDDSQLPKDRFSAERLKGVDSTLKIQPAELGDSAVYLCASSLNPDGALGGYTFGSGTRLTVV.

The rearrangement joins TRBV6-8 to TRBJ1-6; 9 bases fit TRBD1. The trim removed 6 bases at V and 6 bases at J, leaving 6 bases unmatched. The CDR3 runs to 15 residues. Germline V gene data show CDR1 as MNHGY and CDR2 as SAAAGT. The CDR3 bases are TGTGCCAGCAGAGACAGGGGGTTTCTTAATTCACCCCTCCACTTT. Translation: CASRDRGFLNSPLHF.

This clone has a handful of counts. J is TRBJ2-5 and V is TRBV6-8, with D tentatively TRBD1 (6 bases). CDR3 size: 16 residues. Germline V gives CDR1 MNHGY, CDR2 SAAAGT. The V and J ends lost 6 bases and 7 bases respectively, with 24 bases between them. CDR3 region: CASRPGTSSPFGTQYF. The CDR3 DNA follows: TGTGCCAGCAGACCAGGGACATCGTCGCCTTTCGGGACCCAGTACTTC.

The J gene is TRBJ1-3, the V gene TRBV30, with D perhaps matching TRBD1 (6 bases). The CDR3 covers 15 residues. In germline, CDR1 is GTSNPN, CDR2 SVGIG (reference sequence). V was shortened by 3 bases and J by 5 bases, with 17 bases between the two germline ends. The CDR3 DNA follows: TGTGCCTGGAGAGACATAGGGGGAACGAGAAACACCATATATTTT. Translation gives CAWRDIGGTRNTIYF.

The table lists this clone with a few counts. V usage is TRBV6-8 and J usage is TRBJ1-3; no firm D call. V lost 0 bases and J lost 2, with 8 bases in between. The CDR3 extends over 15 amino acids. In germline, CDR1 is MNHGY, CDR2 SAAAGT. The CDR3 DNA reads TGTGCCAGCAGTTACTCTGGGAATACTGGAAACACCATATATTTT. It encodes CASSYSGNTGNTIYF.